Shown below are 31 T cell receptor beta chains from a single sample sequenced in a study of T cell changes during pregnancy in multiple sclerosis. TCRdb's table, derived via immunoSEQ multiplex PCR, lists solely in-frame clones and lacks some. The sample holds under 45,000 clones, roughly 90% seen once. This specimen was peripheral blood, taken in the second trimester of pregnancy. The receptors come from a female donor in good health, enrolled as a control in a pregnancy study.

The rearrangement uses TRBV29-1 and TRBJ1-2; 8 bases are shared with TRBD1. This CDR3 contains 14 residues. Germline CDR1 SQVTM, CDR2 ANQGSEA. With V trimmed by 1 base and J by 2 bases, 3 bases remained unmatched. CDR3 sequence (DNA): TGCAGCGTTGAAGGACAGGGGAAGAACTATGGCTACACCTTC. The encoded protein is CSVEGQGKNYGYTF.

The CDR3 bases are TGTGCCAGCAGCTTGAGTGGACAGGGGGCGCTGGGATACGAGCAGTACTTC. Amino acids: CASSLSGQGALGYEQYF. The V gene is TRBV5-4, the J gene TRBJ2-7; 11 nucleotides line up with TRBD1. V trimming: 1 base; J trimming: 4 bases; junction bases outside the gene matches: 10. This CDR3 has 17 amino acids. CDR1 is SGHNT, CDR2 YYREEE, per germline (reference sequence).

This clone was counted a few times. The CDR3 coding sequence is TGTGCCAGCAGCCCGGAGGCTTCCTACGAGCAGTACTTC. This translates into CASSPEASYEQYF. V and J are TRBV2 and TRBJ2-7; D may be TRBD2 (5 bases). The CDR3 is made up of 13 amino acids. Germline CDR1 SNHLY, CDR2 FYNNEI. The ends were cut back, 6 bases at V and 1 base at J, with 10 bases in the middle.

The chain employs TRBV5-6 and TRBJ2-7; D call uncertain. Germline V gene lookup returns CDR1 SGHDT and CDR2 YYEEEE. The CDR3 is 17 amino acids. Trimming removed 0 bases from V and 2 bases from J, with 18 bases in between. The CDR3 DNA reads TGTGCCAGCAGCTTGGCAGGTGTGTTGTCCGGCCCCTACGAGCAGTACTTC. It is translated as CASSLAGVLSGPYEQYF.

The genes are TRBV6-5 and TRBJ2-1, with TRBD2 identical over 8 bases. Germline V gene sequence: CDR1 MNHEY, CDR2 SVGAGI. The V gene end was trimmed by 0 bases and the J gene end by 9 bases; junction bases not matched to a gene: 10. The CDR3 is 16 amino acids. The CDR3 region is CASSYSPGGAQGEQFF. The CDR3 nucleotides are TGTGCCAGCAGTTACTCGCCGGGGGGGGCCCAGGGTGAGCAGTTCTTC.

The gene calls are TRBV14 and TRBJ2-7; TRBD1 aligns across 7 bases. This CDR3 spans 14 amino acids. J lost 6 bases, V lost 3 bases, and 8 bases had no gene match. Looked up from germline, CDR1 is SGHDN and CDR2 is FVKESK. The CDR3 DNA is TGTGCCAGCAGCCAGAACAGGGGTTCGGGCGAGCAGTACTTC. This codes for CASSQNRGSGEQYF.

The gene calls are TRBV15 and TRBJ2-7, with a weak D call TRBD2 (6 bases). Germline-derived CDR1 and CDR2 are LNHNV and YYDKDF (reference sequence). Trimming stripped 4 bases from V and 7 bases from J, with 23 bases between. This CDR3 contains 16 residues. The CDR3 spells CATSKRAGGPAGEQYF. CDR3 bases: TGTGCCACCAGCAAACGGGCCGGGGGTCCCGCGGGGGAGCAGTACTTC.

This rearrangement joins TRBV9 to TRBJ1-1; D remains ambiguous. V gave up 0 bases and J gave up 5 bases, with 8 bases separating them. Germline CDR1 SGDLS, CDR2 YYNGEE. The CDR3 length is 13 residues. Here the CDR3 reads CASSVEGGTEAFF. The DNA of the CDR3 is TGTGCCAGCAGCGTAGAGGGAGGTACTGAAGCTTTCTTT. Filled out from reference TRBV9 and TRBJ1-1, the complete variable domain reads DSGVTQTPKHLITATGQRVTLRCSPRSGDLSVYWYQQSLDQGLQFLIQYYNGEERAKGNILERFSAQQFPDLHSELNLSSLELGDSALYFCASSVEGGTEAFFGQGTRLTVV.

This rearrangement joins TRBV27 to TRBJ2-3; 9 bases agree with TRBD2. The CDR3 is 16 amino acids. J lost 7 bases, V lost 2 bases, and 10 bases had no gene match. Germline CDR1 is MNHEY and CDR2 is SMNVEV (reference sequence). This chain's CDR3 is CASSLTPSGIINTQYF. The DNA of the CDR3 is TGTGCCAGCAGTTTAACCCCTAGCGGGATAATCAATACGCAGTATTTT.

This rearrangement joins TRBV5-1 to TRBJ1-2, with D maybe TRBD1 (5 bases). The CDR3 consists of 13 residues. V lost 4 bases, J lost 3 bases, and 10 bases lay in between. Per the germline V gene, CDR1 is SGHRS and CDR2 is YFSETQ. The CDR3 sequence: CASSPGGDYGYTF. CDR3 in DNA: TGCGCCAGCAGCCCCGGGGGGGACTATGGCTACACCTTC.

This chain links TRBV5-4 with TRBJ2-7; TRBD1 agrees at 9 bases. The J segment lost 2 bases and the V segment lost 5 bases, leaving 8 bases of the junction unmatched. Germline values: CDR1 SGHNT, CDR2 YYREEE (reference sequence). CDR3 length: 15 amino acids. This chain's CDR3 is CASSPPDRGAYEQYF. CDR3 sequence (DNA): TGTGCCAGCAGTCCCCCGGACAGGGGAGCCTACGAGCAGTACTTC. The variable domain in full, with the rest retrieved from reference TRBV5-4 and TRBJ2-7, is ETGVTQSPTHLIKTRGQQVTLRCSSQSGHNTVSWYQQALGQGPQFIFQYYREEENGRGNFPPRFSGLQFPNYSSELNVNALELDDSALYLCASSPPDRGAYEQYFGPGTRLTVT.

The chain links TRBV7-2 to TRBJ2-3, with TRBD1 matching over 8 bases. The length of the CDR3 is 15 residues. Per the germline V gene, CDR1 is SGHTA and CDR2 is FQGNSA. Trimming removed 5 bases from V and 3 bases from J; junction bases left unmatched: 7. DNA of the CDR3: TGTGCCAGCAGCATTACAGGGGGAGGAACAGATACGCAGTATTTT. This sequence encodes CASSITGGGTDTQYF.

This chain connects TRBV25-1 to TRBJ2-2; 8 nucleotides match TRBD1. Trimming cost V 6 bases and J 3 bases; bases outside gene matches: 3. In germline, CDR1 is MGHDK, CDR2 SYGVNS. The CDR3 runs to 14 residues. The CDR3 sequence is CASSPQGDTGELFF. DNA for the CDR3: TGTGCCAGCAGCCCACAGGGGGACACCGGGGAGCTGTTTTTT.

Of note for this clone: This could be a read error, since a much larger clone is one nucleotide away. The J gene is TRBJ1-1, the V gene TRBV6-4; 7 bases match TRBD1. Looked up from germline, CDR1 is MRHNA and CDR2 is SNTAGT. The CDR3 has 14 amino acids. Losses at the gene ends were 2 bases for V and 1 base for J; bases not matched to a gene: 1. In DNA form, the CDR3 reads TGTGCCAGCAGTGACGGGACAGAGAACACTGAAGCTTTCTTT. Protein product: CASSDGTENTEAFF.

CDR3 sequence (DNA): TGCGCCAGCAGCTTAGGTGCAGGGAGGGATAATTCACCCCTCCACTTT. Encoded protein: CASSLGAGRDNSPLHF. The rearrangement uses TRBV5-1 and TRBJ1-6; TRBD1 is a possible D gene (5 bases). The V and J ends lost 2 bases and 5 bases respectively, with 14 bases between them. Germline CDR1 SGHRS, CDR2 YFSETQ. This CDR3 comprises 16 residues.

J is TRBJ1-5 and V is TRBV27; TRBD1 agrees at 12 bases. Losses at the gene ends were 3 bases for V and 4 bases for J; bases not matched to a gene: 4. Germline V gene data show CDR1 as MNHEY and CDR2 as SMNVEV (reference sequence). CDR3 size: 16 residues. In DNA, the CDR3 is TGTGCCAGCAGTTTTGGGGGACAGGGGGCGAATCAGCCCCAGCATTTT. It specifies CASSFGGQGANQPQHF.

This clone was recorded a few times. The CDR3 nucleotides are TGTGCCAGTAGTATAGATCTAGCGGGCGATCCACAGTACTTC. Its protein product is CASSIDLAGDPQYF. The genes are TRBV19 and TRBJ2-7, with 8 bases aligning to TRBD2. CDR3 length: 14 amino acids. The V and J ends lost 0 bases and 10 bases, in that order; junction bases with no gene match: 8. Germline V gene lookup returns CDR1 LNHDA and CDR2 SQIVND (reference sequence).

This chain joins TRBV7-9 and TRBJ1-1, with TRBD1 matching over 7 bases. The germline V gene has CDR1 SEHNR and CDR2 FQNEAQ (reference sequence). With V trimmed by 10 bases and J by 4 bases, 6 bases remained unmatched. The CDR3 extends over 12 amino acids. CDR3 in DNA: TGTGCCATTGATAGGGGGCGCACTGAAGCTTTCTTT. Encoded protein: CAIDRGRTEAFF.

The V call is TRBV15, the J call TRBJ1-4; 7 bases line up with TRBD1. V lost 5 bases to trimming and J lost 4 bases; unmatched junction nucleotides: 10. CDR3 size: 16 residues. The V gene's germline CDR1 is LNHNV and CDR2 YYDKDF (reference sequence). The CDR3, as DNA: TGTGCCACCAGCCCTGGTTGGACAGGTGTTAATGAAAAACTGTTTTTT. It yields the protein CATSPGWTGVNEKLFF.

This chain joins TRBV6-5 and TRBJ2-7; 9 bases agree with TRBD1. The CDR3 totals 13 residues. Trimming cost V 5 bases and J 7 bases; bases outside gene matches: 6. Germline V gives CDR1 MNHEY, CDR2 SVGAGI. CDR3 coding DNA: TGTGCCAGCAGTGCGACAGGGGGAGCGGAGCAGTACTTC. Amino acid sequence: CASSATGGAEQYF.

This chain links TRBV5-4 with TRBJ1-2, with TRBD1 identical over 10 bases. CDR1 and CDR2 (germline): SGHNT, YYREEE (reference sequence). V gave up 5 bases and J gave up 1 base; unmatched junction bases: 8. The CDR3 has 16 amino acids. As DNA, the CDR3 is TGTGCCAGCAGTCAGCCGGGACAGGGGTTTAACTATGGCTACACCTTC. Protein product: CASSQPGQGFNYGYTF.

The rearrangement joins TRBV10-3 to TRBJ2-1, with 11 bases that match TRBD2. The CDR3 extends over 15 amino acids. The V gene end was trimmed by 5 bases and the J gene end by 7 bases; junction bases not matched to a gene: 7. CDR1 and CDR2 from the germline V gene are ENHRY and SYGVKD. The CDR3 is CAISSTSGGGNEQFF. CDR3 DNA: TGTGCCATCAGTAGCACTAGCGGGGGAGGGAATGAGCAGTTCTTC.

This chain links TRBV6-4 with TRBJ1-1, with D possibly matching TRBD1 (5 bases). With 10 bases removed from V and 6 bases from J, the gap between germline ends came to 12 bases. CDR1 and CDR2 from the germline V gene are MRHNA and SNTAGT. CDR3 size: 11 residues. The DNA of the CDR3 is TGTGCCACCCCCGGGGGACCTGAAGCTTTCTTT. Protein: CATPGGPEAFF.

This clone is a singleton in its sample. This chain links TRBV7-9 with TRBJ2-5; TRBD1 is a possible D gene (5 bases). Germline V gene sequence: CDR1 SEHNR, CDR2 FQNEAQ (reference sequence). The V gene lost 3 bases and the J gene lost 2 bases, with 16 bases spanning the gap. There are 16 residues in the CDR3. CDR3 DNA: TGTGCCAGCAGCTTTCTGGACACCCTAATACAAGAGACCCAGTACTTC. Its protein is CASSFLDTLIQETQYF.

The chain has TRBV7-9 and TRBJ2-7, with D maybe TRBD1 (6 bases). CDR1 and CDR2 from the germline V gene are SEHNR and FQNEAQ (reference sequence). The CDR3 covers 14 residues. The germline V and J ends were trimmed by 2 bases and 2 bases, with 10 bases remaining between them. This chain's CDR3 is CASSLTTGTYEQYF. CDR3 bases: TGTGCCAGCAGCTTAACAACAGGGACCTACGAGCAGTACTTC.

V is TRBV7-9 and J is TRBJ2-1; the match to TRBD2 covers 11 bases. J lost 3 bases, V lost 4 bases, and 5 bases had no gene match. Per the germline V gene, CDR1 is SEHNR and CDR2 is FQNEAQ (reference sequence). The CDR3 runs 16 residues. The CDR3 here is CASSSSGGPLYNEQFF. The CDR3 region has the DNA TGTGCCAGCAGCTCTAGCGGGGGGCCACTCTACAATGAGCAGTTCTTC.

For the CDR3, the DNA is TGTGCCTGGACGCCCTTCGGGGACAGGGGCGGCGGCACTGAAGCTTTCTTT. Its protein is CAWTPFGDRGGGTEAFF. The chain combines TRBV30 with TRBJ1-1; 10 bases fit TRBD1. There are 17 residues in the CDR3. Per germline, CDR1 GTSNPN and CDR2 SVGIG (reference sequence). V was clipped by 4 bases and J by 4 bases; unmatched bases: 15.

This clone was recorded a few times. The chain links TRBV27 to TRBJ2-7, with 9 bases aligning to TRBD1. This CDR3 has 14 residues. Germline CDR1 reads MNHEY; CDR2 reads SMNVEV (reference sequence). V shed 6 bases, J shed 2 bases, and the junction held 5 bases outside the gene matches. This CDR3 reads CASSSGQGPYEQYF. For the CDR3, the DNA is TGTGCCAGCAGCTCGGGACAGGGCCCCTACGAGCAGTACTTC.

The rearrangement uses TRBV11-2 and TRBJ1-2; 10 bases fit TRBD1. The V segment lost 5 bases and the J segment 3 bases; nucleotides outside the gene matches: 6. Germline V CDR1 and CDR2: SGHAT, FQNNGV. The CDR3 totals 15 residues. CDR3 in DNA: TGTGCCAGCAGCCCCCTCGGGACAGGGGACTATGGCTACACCTTC. It codes for CASSPLGTGDYGYTF.

The chain couples TRBV6-6 to TRBJ2-5; 8 nucleotides line up with TRBD1. This CDR3 has 14 amino acids. The germline V gene encodes CDR1 MNHNY and CDR2 SVGAGI (reference sequence). V trimming: 7 bases; J trimming: 3 bases; junction bases outside the gene matches: 7. The CDR3 coding sequence is TGTGCCAGCACCCCGACAGGGGTTGAAGAGACCCAGTACTTC. It yields the protein CASTPTGVEETQYF.

This clone was seen a few times. The rearrangement links TRBV19 to TRBJ1-1, with D perhaps TRBD1 (5 bases). Looked up from germline, CDR1 is LNHDA and CDR2 is SQIVND (reference sequence). The germline V and J ends were trimmed by 6 bases and 1 base, with 9 bases remaining between them. The length of the CDR3 is 13 residues. CDR3 sequence reads: CASRRQRNTEAFF. The CDR3 nucleotides read TGTGCCAGTAGGCGACAGAGGAACACTGAAGCTTTCTTT.